This T cell receptor (beta chain) is from a study of cytomegalovirus exposure and HLA in healthy donors. CDR3 size: 15 residues. The germline gives CDR1 LNHDA, CDR2 SQIVND (reference sequence). Trimming cost V 5 bases and J 4 bases; bases outside gene matches: 8. Study-wide points: As a later analysis revealed, most CMV-associated TCR beta chains appeared HLA-restricted. TCR beta sequences reportedly predicted the HLA-A and HLA-B alleles of most subjects accurately.

Primers included in the PCR were 60 Vbeta and 13 Jbeta primers. Only in-frame clones appear in the TCRdb table, and some are missing; sequencing was by immunoSEQ multiplex PCR. The data hold 200,000 to 300,000 clones, with about four fifths observed a single time. Comment on this clone: The antigen is unknown.

Sequencing was done on a sample of PBMCs. The chain has TRBV19 and TRBJ1-2; 9 bases fit TRBD1. This TCR was recovered from a woman aged 40 to 50 in good health and CMV-seropositive. CDR3 in DNA: TGTGCCAGTAGTGTGTGGACAGGGGCCGGCTATGGCTACACCTTC. Translating gives CASSVWTGAGYGYTF.